The text below deals with one T cell receptor (beta chain). Its antigen remains unidentified. No base qualities exist here, and no much larger clone lies one base off it. Each collaborating institution followed its own protocols to collect whole blood in K2EDTA tubes. For TCRbeta analysis, collaborators shipped samples in one of three forms: frozen whole blood, isolated PBMCs, or DNA extracted from either of those sample types. TCRbeta CDR3 regions were amplified from genomic DNA by means of the immunoSEQ Assay, a bias-controlled multiplex PCR. For the original study's pipeline: Nucleated cell counts per sample were estimated from amplification of reference gene primers within the assay. To quantify the absolute abundance of each unique TCRbeta CDR3 rearrangement, sequence reads were collapsed and filtered. Productive Simpson clonality was computed per sample as the square root of Simpson's diversity index over productive rearrangements. This immuneACCESS table, as held by TCRdb, lists in-frame sequences with V and J called but not all clones. Of the missing ones, under half trace to an unresolved V gene in checked studies; the others have no known cause. V and J calls and clone size are those listed in that table; D and trimming were worked out from the DNA. This sample lists about 220,000 clones; roughly 84% were detected once. 3% to 4.5% of the sample comes from the top ten.

CDR1 and CDR2 (KGHSH, LQKENI) derive from the germline V gene. From the cysteine up to the phenylalanine, the CDR3 has a length of 14 residues. Solely the CDR3 DNA is kept, with 42 bases framed from the first base. Compared with germline, V lacks 5 bases and J lacks 7 bases; bases without a gene match: 8. The data originate from a study of blood T cell repertoires in COVID-19 (dated by TCRdb to the early 2020s). Looking at the study overall: The collaborator samples originated in the United States, Italy and Spain and spanned the acute and convalescent phases of COVID-19. Samples came from the ongoing ImmuneRACE study (first 160 participants) plus 1,254 subjects from 6 global collaborators. A de-identified subject ID, COVID-19 status, age in years and sex were almost always included in the sample metadata. The repertoires were made available in a free public database intended to serve as a resource for research on the immune response to SARS-CoV-2. Where available, HLA class I and class II types were obtained from metadata supplied by the sample provider rather than from assay-based typing. The prospective study material was composed of cDNA or gDNA derived from T cells, B-cell-depleted T cells, or PBMCs. Subjects who had been exposed to COVID-19, were actively infected with it, or had recovered from it provided the deeply sampled blood TCRbeta repertoires that made up the dataset.

Overall results and qualifications from the work: How much clinical and demographic metadata was included differed by source and by participant, and the metadata was provided uncurated.

The receptor was derived from an elderly woman with acute or convalescent COVID-19. The sample consisted of peripheral blood. This receptor chain uses TRBV18 and TRBJ2-1, with 7 bases in between that match TRBD1. The DNA sequence follows: TGTGCCAGCTCATTGACAGGGATCCAGAATGAGCAGTTCTTC. Its protein product is CASSLTGIQNEQFF. When the CDR3 is completed using the reference TRBV18 and TRBJ2-1 genes on either side, the full variable domain is NAGVMQNPRHLVRRRGQEARLRCSPMKGHSHVYWYRQLPEEGLKFMVYLQKENIIDESGMPKERFSAEFPKEGPSILRIQQVVRGDSAAYFCASSLTGIQNEQFFGPGTRLTVL.